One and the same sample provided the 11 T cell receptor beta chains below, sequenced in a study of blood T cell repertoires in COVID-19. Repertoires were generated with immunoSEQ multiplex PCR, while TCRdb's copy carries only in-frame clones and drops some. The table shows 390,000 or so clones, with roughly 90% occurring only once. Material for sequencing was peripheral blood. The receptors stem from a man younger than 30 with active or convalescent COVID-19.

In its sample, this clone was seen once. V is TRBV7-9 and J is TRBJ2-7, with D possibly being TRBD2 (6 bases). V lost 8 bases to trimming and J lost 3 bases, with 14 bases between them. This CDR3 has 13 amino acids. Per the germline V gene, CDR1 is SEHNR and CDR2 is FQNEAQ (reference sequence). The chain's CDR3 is CASVSLGGYEQYF. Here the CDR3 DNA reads TGTGCCAGCGTCAGCTTGGGGGGCTACGAGCAGTACTTC.

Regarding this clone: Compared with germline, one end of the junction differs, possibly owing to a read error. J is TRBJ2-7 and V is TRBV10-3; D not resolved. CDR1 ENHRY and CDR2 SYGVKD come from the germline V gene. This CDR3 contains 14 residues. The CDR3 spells CAISDSEQAYEQCF. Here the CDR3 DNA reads TGTGCCATCAGTGACAGCGAACAAGCCTACGAGCAGTGCTTC.

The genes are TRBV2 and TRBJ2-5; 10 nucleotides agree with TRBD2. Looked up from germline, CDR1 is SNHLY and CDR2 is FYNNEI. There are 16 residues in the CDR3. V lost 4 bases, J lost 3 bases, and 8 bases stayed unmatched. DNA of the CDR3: TGTGCCAGCAGTGCTCCAGCGGGGGGGCCTAAAGAGACCCAGTACTTC. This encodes CASSAPAGGPKETQYF.

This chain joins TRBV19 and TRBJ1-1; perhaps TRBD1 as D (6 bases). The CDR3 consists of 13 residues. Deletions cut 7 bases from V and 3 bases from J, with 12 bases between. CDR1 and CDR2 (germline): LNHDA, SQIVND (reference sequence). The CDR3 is CASTSTGYTEAFF. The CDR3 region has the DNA TGTGCCAGTACTTCAACAGGGTACACTGAAGCTTTCTTT.

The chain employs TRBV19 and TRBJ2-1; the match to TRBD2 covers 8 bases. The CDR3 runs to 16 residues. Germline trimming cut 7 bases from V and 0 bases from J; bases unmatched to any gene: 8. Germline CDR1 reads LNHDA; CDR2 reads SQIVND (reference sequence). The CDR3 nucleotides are TGTGCCAGTAACTTACGGGGGGGGCGCTCCTACAATGAGCAGTTCTTC. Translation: CASNLRGGRSYNEQFF.

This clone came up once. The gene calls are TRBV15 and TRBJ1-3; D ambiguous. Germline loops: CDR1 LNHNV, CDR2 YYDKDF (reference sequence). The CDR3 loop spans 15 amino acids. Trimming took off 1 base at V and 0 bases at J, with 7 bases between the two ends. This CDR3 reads CATSRVKSSGNTIYF. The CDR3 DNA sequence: TGTGCCACCAGCAGAGTTAAGAGCTCTGGAAACACCATATATTTT. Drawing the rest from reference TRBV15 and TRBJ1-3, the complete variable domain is DAMVIQNPRYQVTQFGKPVTLSCSQTLNHNVMYWYQQKSSQAPKLLFHYYDKDFNNEADTPDNFQSRRPNTSFCFLDIRSPGLGDTAMYLCATSRVKSSGNTIYFGEGSWLTVV.

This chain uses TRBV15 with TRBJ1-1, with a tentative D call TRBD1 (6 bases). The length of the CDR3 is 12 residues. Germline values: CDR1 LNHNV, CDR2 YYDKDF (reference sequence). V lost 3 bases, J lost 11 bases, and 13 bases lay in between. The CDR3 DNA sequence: TGTGCCACCAGCAGGGAACAGGGTACGGCTTTCTTT. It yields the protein CATSREQGTAFF.

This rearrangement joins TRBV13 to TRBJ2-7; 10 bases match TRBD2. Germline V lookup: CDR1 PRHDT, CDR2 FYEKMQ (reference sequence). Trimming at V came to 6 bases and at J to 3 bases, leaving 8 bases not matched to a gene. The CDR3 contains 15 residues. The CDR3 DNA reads TGTGCCAGCAGTCACTCTAGCGGGAGTTACTACGAGCAGTACTTC. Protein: CASSHSSGSYYEQYF. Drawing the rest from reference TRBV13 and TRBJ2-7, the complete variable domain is AAGVIQSPRHLIKEKRETATLKCYPIPRHDTVYWYQQGPGQDPQFLISFYEKMQSDKGSIPDRFSAQQFSDYHSELNMSSLELGDSALYFCASSHSSGSYYEQYFGPGTRLTVT.

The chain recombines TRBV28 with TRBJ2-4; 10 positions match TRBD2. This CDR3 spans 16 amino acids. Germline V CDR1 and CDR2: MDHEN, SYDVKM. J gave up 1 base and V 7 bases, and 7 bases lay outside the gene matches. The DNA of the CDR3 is TGTGCCAGCACCCCTAGCGGGAGTGGTGCCAAAAACATTCAGTACTTC. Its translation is CASTPSGSGAKNIQYF.

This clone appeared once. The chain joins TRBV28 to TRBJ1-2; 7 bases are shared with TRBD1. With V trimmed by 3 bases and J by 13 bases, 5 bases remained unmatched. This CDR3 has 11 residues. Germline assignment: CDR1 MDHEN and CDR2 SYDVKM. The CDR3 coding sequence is TGTGCCAGCAGTTTGAAGGGGGCGAGCACCTTC. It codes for CASSLKGASTF.

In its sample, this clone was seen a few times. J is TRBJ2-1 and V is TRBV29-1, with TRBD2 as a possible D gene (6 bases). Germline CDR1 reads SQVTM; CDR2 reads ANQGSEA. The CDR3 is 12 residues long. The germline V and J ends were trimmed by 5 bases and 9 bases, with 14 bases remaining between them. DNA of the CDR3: TGCAGCGTTCGCAGGCGGGGAGGTGAGCAGTTCTTC. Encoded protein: CSVRRRGGEQFF.